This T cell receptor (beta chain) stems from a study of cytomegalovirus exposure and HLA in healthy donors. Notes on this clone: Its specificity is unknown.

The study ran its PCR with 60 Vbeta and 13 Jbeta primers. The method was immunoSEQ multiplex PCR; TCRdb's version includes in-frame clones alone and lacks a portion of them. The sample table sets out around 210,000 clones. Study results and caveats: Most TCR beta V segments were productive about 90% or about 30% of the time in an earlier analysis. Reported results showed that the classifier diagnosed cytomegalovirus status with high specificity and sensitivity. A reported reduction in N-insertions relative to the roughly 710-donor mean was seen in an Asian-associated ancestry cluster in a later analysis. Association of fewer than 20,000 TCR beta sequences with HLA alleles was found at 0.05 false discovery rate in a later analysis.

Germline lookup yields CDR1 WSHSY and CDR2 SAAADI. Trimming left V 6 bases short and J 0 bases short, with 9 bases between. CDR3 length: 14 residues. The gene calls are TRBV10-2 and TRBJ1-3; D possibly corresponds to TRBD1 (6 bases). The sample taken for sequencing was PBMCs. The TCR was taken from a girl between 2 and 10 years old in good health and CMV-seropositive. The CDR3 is CASSRQVSGNTIYF. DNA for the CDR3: TGCGCCAGCAGCAGACAGGTCTCTGGAAACACCATATATTTT.